Listed below are T cell receptor beta chains from one sample, sequenced in a study of cytomegalovirus exposure and HLA in healthy donors. The data were produced by immunoSEQ multiplex PCR, yet TCRdb's version contains in-frame clones alone and is incomplete. Of some 120,000 clones listed, roughly nine tenths are singletons. Sequencing was done on a sample of PBMCs. These receptors all come from a man under 40 in good health and CMV-seronegative. Both conserved end residues are part of each CDR3.

V gene,J gene,CDR3 protein
TRBV4-2,TRBJ2-3,CASSQERRRSTDTQYF
TRBV2,TRBJ2-7,CASRRDGLAYEQYF
TRBV13,TRBJ1-1,CASSSGQGWTEAFF
TRBV5-1,TRBJ1-4,CASSLRVGTNEKLFF
TRBV18,TRBJ2-7,CASSVLDTHSYEQYF
TRBV7-9,TRBJ2-3,CASSPLGRSTDTQYF
TRBV6-5,TRBJ2-2,CASSYSKGGTGELFF
TRBV7-9,TRBJ1-4,CASSSAGTGGEKLFF
TRBV11-2,TRBJ2-3,CASGLTDTQYF
TRBV4-1,TRBJ1-4,CASSYERGNEKLFF
TRBV11-3,TRBJ2-7,CASSGGVSYEQYF
TRBV6-5,TRBJ1-2,CASSYNRGDGYTF
TRBV7-9,TRBJ2-6,CASRAGGVGANVLTF
TRBV6-1,TRBJ2-3,CASSYSRQADTQYF
TRBV6-5,TRBJ1-6,CASSYAGGGNSPLHF
TRBV7-9,TRBJ1-1,CASSLGHLNTEAFF
TRBV19,TRBJ1-1,CASRAGEAFF
TRBV27,TRBJ2-2,CASSPQTGLTGELFF
TRBV6-1,TRBJ1-4,CASRIGQGSEKLFF
TRBV20-1,TRBJ1-2,CAEGGLYGYTF
TRBV29-1,TRBJ1-5,CSVAPDRNQPQHF
TRBV5-1,TRBJ1-2,CASSLSEGLGQDYGYTF
TRBV11-3,TRBJ2-3,CASSAYPGQGVDTQYF
TRBV27,TRBJ2-2,CASSGPGQGAPLTGELFF
TRBV5-1,TRBJ1-2,CASRPTYRGINYGYTF
TRBV15,TRBJ2-5,CATSSLLAGEDETQYF
TRBV27,TRBJ2-7,CASSNGAGDRYSYEQYF